Following are 28 T cell receptor beta chains from one sample sequenced in a study of blood T cell repertoires in COVID-19. The repertoire was sequenced with immunoSEQ multiplex PCR; TCRdb's copy has only in-frame clones and lacks some. The repertoire holds 300,000 or so clones, with about 91% as singletons. The sample was peripheral blood. The receptor set was obtained from a woman in her 30s who had recovered from COVID-19.

The chain carries TRBV7-3 and TRBJ2-5, with TRBD2 identical over 9 bases. The CDR3 sequence is 15 residues long. V lost 1 base and J lost 5; bases outside the gene matches: 5. Germline CDR1 reads SGHTA; CDR2 reads FQGTGA. The CDR3 DNA reads TGTGCCAGCAGCTTAAGCGGGGGGGCTAGGGAGACCCAGTACTTC. It codes for CASSLSGGARETQYF.

The chain is built from TRBV5-1 and TRBJ1-1; 8 bases agree with TRBD1. Germline V lookup: CDR1 SGHRS, CDR2 YFSETQ. Unmatched junction bases numbered 6, after V lost 0 bases and J lost 5 bases. The CDR3 covers 15 residues. The CDR3 DNA reads as TGCGCCAGCAGCTTGGGTGCAGGGGGCATTACTGAAGCTTTCTTT. It yields the protein CASSLGAGGITEAFF. Drawing the rest from reference TRBV5-1 and TRBJ1-1, the complete variable domain is KAGVTQTPRYLIKTRGQQVTLSCSPISGHRSVSWYQQTPGQGLQFLFEYFSETQRNKGNFPGRFSGRQFSNSRSEMNVSTLELGDSALYLCASSLGAGGITEAFFGQGTRLTVV.

The chain uses TRBV2 and TRBJ1-1; D might be TRBD1 (6 bases). CDR3 length equals 15 residues. V shed 4 bases and J shed 1 base, with 13 bases lying between them. CDR1 is SNHLY and CDR2 is FYNNEI in the germline V gene. The CDR3 region has the DNA TGTGCCAGCAGTGGGGACATAGGGGGGAACACTGAAGCTTTCTTT. It translates to CASSGDIGGNTEAFF.

This chain connects TRBV6-5 to TRBJ1-5, with D unresolved. V lost 2 bases and J 1 base, leaving 9 bases between the germline ends. This CDR3 has 15 residues. The germline V gene encodes CDR1 MNHEY and CDR2 SVGAGI. The CDR3 loop reads CASSYRGGSNQPQHF. Here the CDR3 DNA reads TGTGCCAGCAGTTACCGTGGAGGGAGCAATCAGCCCCAGCATTTT.

This CDR3 is CASNPTGYSGIQYF. In DNA form, the CDR3 reads TGTGCCAGCAACCCGACGGGGTATAGTGGCATTCAGTACTTC. The V call is TRBV19, the J call TRBJ2-4; perhaps TRBD2 as D (5 bases). V gave up 9 bases and J gave up 9 bases, with 21 bases separating them. Germline CDR1 and CDR2: LNHDA and SQIVND (reference sequence). The CDR3 has 14 amino acids.

The chain recombines TRBV3-1 (or the pseudogene TRBV3-2) with TRBJ2-6; unclear D gene. The germline V gene encodes CDR1 LGHDT and CDR2 YNNKEL (reference sequence). The ends were cut back, 1 base at V and 3 bases at J, with 4 bases in the middle. This CDR3 has 14 residues. CDR3 sequence reads: CASSQASGANVLTF. The CDR3, as DNA: TGTGCCAGCAGCCAAGCGAGTGGGGCCAACGTCCTGACTTTC.

The chain has TRBV5-1 and TRBJ2-5; possibly TRBD2 for D (5 bases). Per the germline V gene, CDR1 is SGHRS and CDR2 is YFSETQ. V gave up 1 base and J gave up 5 bases, with 9 bases separating them. The CDR3 totals 13 residues. The CDR3 nucleotides read TGCGCCAGCAGCTTGCTCGGGGTCGAGACCCAGTACTTC. This encodes CASSLLGVETQYF.

The chain employs TRBV28 and TRBJ2-3, with 11 positions matching TRBD1. CDR3 length equals 16 residues. Germline V gives CDR1 MDHEN, CDR2 SYDVKM. Unmatched junction bases numbered 11, after V lost 7 bases and J lost 5 bases. The CDR3: CASKPTGTGGRDTQYF. The CDR3 DNA reads as TGTGCCAGCAAACCAACCGGGACAGGGGGAAGAGATACGCAGTATTTT.

The V gene is TRBV25-1, the J gene TRBJ1-1, with TRBD1 identical over 7 bases. V gave up 1 base and J gave up 5 bases; unmatched junction bases: 7. The CDR3 runs 15 residues. Germline lookup yields CDR1 MGHDK and CDR2 SYGVNS. CDR3 residues: CASSEWLGGQTEAFF. The CDR3 nucleotides are TGTGCCAGCAGTGAATGGCTAGGGGGCCAAACTGAAGCTTTCTTT.

J is TRBJ1-2 and V is TRBV5-6; 7 positions agree with TRBD1. Germline CDR1 SGHDT, CDR2 YYEEEE. The CDR3 spans 13 residues. J gave up 6 bases and V 3 bases, and 5 bases lay outside the gene matches. CDR3 protein: CASSSGQVDGYTF. As DNA, the CDR3 is TGTGCCAGCAGCTCTGGACAGGTCGATGGCTACACCTTC. Filled out from reference TRBV5-6 and TRBJ1-2, the complete variable domain reads DAGVTQSPTHLIKTRGQQVTLRCSPKSGHDTVSWYQQALGQGPQFIFQYYEEEERQRGNFPDRFSGHQFPNYSSELNVNALLLGDSALYLCASSSGQVDGYTFGSGTRLTVV.

The DNA of the CDR3 is TGTGCCAGCTCACCGGCCCCGTACAATGAGCAGTTCTTC. As protein: CASSPAPYNEQFF. The V gene is TRBV18, the J gene TRBJ2-1; D not resolved. Per germline, CDR1 KGHSH and CDR2 LQKENI. The V gene lost 3 bases and the J gene lost 4 bases, with 7 bases spanning the gap. The CDR3 is made up of 13 amino acids.

The chain joins TRBV19 to TRBJ2-3; 7 nucleotides align to TRBD1. V trimming: 5 bases; J trimming: 0 bases; junction bases outside the gene matches: 5. Looked up from germline, CDR1 is LNHDA and CDR2 is SQIVND (reference sequence). The CDR3 length is 15 residues. For the CDR3, the DNA is TGTGCCAGTAGTCCAAAGGGACAGAGCACAGATACGCAGTATTTT. Translating it yields CASSPKGQSTDTQYF.

This clone was recorded once. This chain links TRBV19 with TRBJ2-3, with TRBD1 identical over 10 bases. The V and J ends lost 5 bases and 2 bases, in that order; junction bases with no gene match: 4. The germline V gene encodes CDR1 LNHDA and CDR2 SQIVND (reference sequence). The CDR3 totals 15 residues. The CDR3 DNA is TGTGCCAGTAGTCCGGGGACAGGGGACACAGATACGCAGTATTTT. This gives the protein CASSPGTGDTDTQYF.

V is TRBV5-1 and J is TRBJ2-7; D not certain. V lost 3 bases to trimming and J lost 2 bases, with 9 bases between them. CDR1 is SGHRS, CDR2 YFSETQ, per germline. There are 13 residues in the CDR3. DNA of the CDR3: TGCGCCAGCAGCTCCAACAGACCCTACGAGCAGTACTTC. This gives the protein CASSSNRPYEQYF.

The V and J genes are TRBV2 and TRBJ2-7; no definite D call. The CDR3 is 11 residues long. V lost 1 base and J lost 5, with 3 bases in between. From germline, CDR1 is SNHLY and CDR2 FYNNEI. CDR3 DNA sequence: TGTGCCAGCAGTGAAGAGCACGAGCAGTACTTC. Encoded protein: CASSEEHEQYF.

The chain employs TRBV5-6 and TRBJ1-1; TRBD1 matches 7 bases. The CDR3 covers 13 residues. Germline CDR1 is SGHDT and CDR2 is YYEEEE. Losses at the gene ends were 6 bases for V and 0 bases for J; bases not matched to a gene: 2. This CDR3 reads CASTGQMNTEAFF. In DNA form, the CDR3 reads TGTGCCAGCACGGGACAGATGAACACTGAAGCTTTCTTT.

The chain has TRBV28 and TRBJ1-5, with TRBD1 matching 7 bases. CDR3 size: 14 residues. Germline V gives CDR1 MDHEN, CDR2 SYDVKM. After removal of 6 bases from V and 4 bases from J, the junction contained 6 bases not matched to a gene. The CDR3 reads CASRSGQLNQPQHF. The CDR3 DNA is TGTGCCAGCAGGTCGGGACAGCTTAATCAGCCCCAGCATTTT.

The chain is built from TRBV3-1 (or the pseudogene TRBV3-2) and TRBJ2-7; unclear D gene. Trimming pared 2 bases from V and 0 bases from J, leaving 11 bases between. The CDR3 consists of 15 residues. In germline, CDR1 is LGHDT, CDR2 YNNKEL (reference sequence). CDR3 sequence (DNA): TGTGCCAGCAGCCAACTTGAACTTAGCTCCTACGAGCAGTACTTC. This gives the protein CASSQLELSSYEQYF.

This clone was found once. The chain is built from TRBV24-1 and TRBJ2-7, with 7 nucleotides matching TRBD1. CDR1 is KGHDR, CDR2 SFDVKD, per germline. With 3 bases clipped from V and 6 bases from J, the junction kept 10 bases outside the gene matches. This CDR3 has 15 amino acids. CDR3 DNA sequence: TGTGCCACCAGTGATCCTTATCGGGACAGCGGCGAGCAGTACTTC. Protein: CATSDPYRDSGEQYF.

This clone has just a few counts. J is TRBJ2-1 and V is TRBV19; D call uncertain. Trimming removed 6 bases from V and 3 bases from J, with 9 bases in between. The CDR3 covers 13 residues. Germline V gene sequence: CDR1 LNHDA, CDR2 SQIVND (reference sequence). The CDR3 spells CASSELFYNEQFF. The CDR3 DNA follows: TGTGCCAGTAGCGAACTATTCTACAATGAGCAGTTCTTC. The full variable domain, rest sourced from reference TRBV19 and TRBJ2-1, is DGGITQSPKYLFRKEGQNVTLSCEQNLNHDAMYWYRQDPGQGLRLIYYSQIVNDFQKGDIAEGYSVSREKKESFPLTVTSAQKNPTAFYLCASSELFYNEQFFGPGTRLTVL.

The rearrangement joins TRBV7-9 to TRBJ2-5; perhaps TRBD2 as D (6 bases). Deletions cut 7 bases from V and 3 bases from J, with 12 bases between. The CDR3 runs to 13 residues. CDR1 and CDR2 (germline): SEHNR, FQNEAQ (reference sequence). CDR3: CASIGTPKETQYF. In DNA form, the CDR3 reads TGTGCCAGCATCGGGACTCCAAAAGAGACCCAGTACTTC.

V is TRBV13 and J is TRBJ2-3; D is possibly TRBD2 (7 bases). CDR3 size: 16 residues. Germline values: CDR1 PRHDT, CDR2 FYEKMQ (reference sequence). V lost 0 bases and J 3 bases, leaving 13 bases between the germline ends. This CDR3 reads CASSLGLRGGTDTQYF. The CDR3 DNA follows: TGTGCCAGCAGCTTAGGGTTGAGGGGGGGTACAGATACGCAGTATTTT.

The rearrangement uses TRBV5-6 and TRBJ2-5, with D perhaps matching TRBD1 (6 bases). Trimming took off 0 bases at V and 2 bases at J, with 17 bases between the two ends. CDR1 and CDR2 (germline): SGHDT, YYEEEE. The CDR3 is 17 residues long. The CDR3 loop is CASSLGVFLGAQETQYF. CDR3 in DNA: TGTGCCAGCAGCTTGGGAGTTTTCTTGGGGGCGCAAGAGACCCAGTACTTC.

This rearrangement joins TRBV18 to TRBJ1-5; the match to TRBD1 covers 10 bases. CDR1 KGHSH and CDR2 LQKENI come from the germline V gene. The CDR3 loop spans 16 amino acids. V shed 5 bases and J 3 bases; nucleotides not matched to a gene: 7. The CDR3 nucleotides are TGTGCCAGCTCATCGACCGGGACAGGGGTCAATCAGCCCCAGCATTTT. Translated, it gives CASSSTGTGVNQPQHF.

The rearrangement joins TRBV27 to TRBJ2-5, with 7 bases matching TRBD2. CDR3 length: 14 amino acids. V lost 4 bases, J lost 7 bases, and 9 bases stayed unmatched. The germline gives CDR1 MNHEY, CDR2 SMNVEV (reference sequence). The CDR3 spells CASSSQTSMATQYF. CDR3 sequence (DNA): TGTGCCAGCAGTTCCCAGACTAGCATGGCGACCCAGTACTTC.

The V and J genes are TRBV9 and TRBJ2-5, with D perhaps TRBD2 (6 bases). From germline, CDR1 is SGDLS and CDR2 YYNGEE. The CDR3 extends over 15 amino acids. V was trimmed by 4 bases and J by 5 bases, leaving 18 bases between them. CDR3 loop: CASSPVAGPGETQYF. In DNA form, the CDR3 reads TGTGCCAGCAGCCCAGTGGCGGGGCCAGGGGAGACCCAGTACTTC.

The genes are TRBV9 and TRBJ2-3, with 7 bases lining up with TRBD2. After removal of 4 bases from V and 6 bases from J, the junction contained 14 bases not matched to a gene. The CDR3 is 16 amino acids. Germline V CDR1 and CDR2: SGDLS, YYNGEE. The CDR3 sequence: CASSNEERGVLDTQYF. For the CDR3, the DNA is TGTGCCAGCAGCAATGAAGAGCGGGGAGTGTTGGATACGCAGTATTTT.

This chain joins TRBV7-2 and TRBJ2-2, with 7 bases fitting TRBD1. This CDR3 has 15 residues. In germline, CDR1 is SGHTA, CDR2 FQGNSA. Germline trimming cut 5 bases from V and 1 base from J; bases unmatched to any gene: 4. The chain's CDR3 is CASSLRDRNTGELFF. The CDR3 coding sequence is TGTGCCAGCAGCCTCCGGGACAGGAACACCGGGGAGCTGTTTTTT.